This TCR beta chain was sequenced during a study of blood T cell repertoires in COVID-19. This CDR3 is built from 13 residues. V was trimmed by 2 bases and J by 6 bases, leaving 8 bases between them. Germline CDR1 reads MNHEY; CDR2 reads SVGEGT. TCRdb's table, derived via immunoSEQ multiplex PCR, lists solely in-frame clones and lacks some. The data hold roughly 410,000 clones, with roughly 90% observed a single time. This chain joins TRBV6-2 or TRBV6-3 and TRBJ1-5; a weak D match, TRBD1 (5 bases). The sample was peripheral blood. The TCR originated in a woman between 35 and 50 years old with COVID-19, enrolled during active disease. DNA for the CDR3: TGTGCCAGCAGTTACGGGGCAGCTCAGCCCCAGCATTTT. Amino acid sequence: CASSYGAAQPQHF.